These T cell receptor beta chains were read from a single sample in a study of T cell changes during pregnancy in multiple sclerosis. The protocol was immunoSEQ multiplex PCR, while the TCRdb copy is restricted to in-frame clones and leaves out a portion. The data show 130,000 or so clones, 96% seen once. This specimen was peripheral blood, taken after pregnancy. These receptors all stem from a female donor with multiple sclerosis, enrolled in a pregnancy study. CDR3s include the opening cysteine and the closing phenylalanine or tryptophan. The D gene is left open where the match is weak. Some rows mark clone size as missing; the rest say once, few, many or name a class of expanded clone.

j_call | v_call | clone_size | cdr3_length | d_call | cdr3_aa | cdr3_nt
TRBJ1-5 | TRBV15 | - | 16 | - | CATMPGHTDSNQPQHF | TGTGCCACCATGCCGGGACATACCGATAGCAATCAGCCCCAGCATTTT
TRBJ1-2 | TRBV30 | - | 14 | - | CAWSVGAGNYGYTF | TGTGCCTGGAGTGTTGGTGCGGGGAACTATGGCTACACCTTC
TRBJ2-1 | TRBV7-2 | - | 16 | TRBD1 | CASSLETGQGGNEQFF | TGTGCCAGCAGCTTAGAGACGGGACAGGGAGGGAATGAGCAGTTCTTC
TRBJ2-1 | TRBV5-1 | - | 12 | - | CASSFRVHEQFF | TGCGCCAGCAGCTTCAGGGTCCATGAGCAGTTCTTC
TRBJ1-2 | TRBV25-1 | - | 16 | TRBD1 | CASSESTGAINYGYTF | TGTGCCAGCAGTGAAAGTACAGGGGCCATAAACTATGGCTACACCTTC
TRBJ2-7 | TRBV7-2 | once | 14 | - | CASSLALARGEQYF | TGTGCCAGCAGCTTAGCGTTAGCTAGAGGCGAGCAGTACTTC
TRBJ2-1 | TRBV7-9 | - | 17 | TRBD2 | CASSFGFGLAGSNEQFF | TGTGCCAGCAGCTTTGGGTTCGGGCTAGCGGGATCCAATGAGCAGTTCTTC
TRBJ2-7 | TRBV5-8 | - | 14 | TRBD2 | CASSLTSGNYGAVF | TGTGCCAGCAGCTTAACTAGCGGGAATTATGGGGCAGTATTC
TRBJ2-1 | TRBV28 | - | 15 | TRBD2 | CASSGGGTSGRSQFF | TGTGCCAGCAGCGGGGGGGGTACTAGCGGGAGATCCCAGTTCTTC
TRBJ2-1 | TRBV7-9 | - | 15 | TRBD2 | CASSLIGTIDNEQFF | TGTGCCAGCAGCTTAATAGGGACTATTGACAATGAGCAGTTCTTC
TRBJ1-5 | TRBV9 | - | 13 | - | CASSGGGNQPQHF | TGTGCCAGCAGCGGGGGGGGCAATCAGCCCCAGCATTTT
TRBJ1-2 | TRBV7-2 | - | 16 | - | CASSLAVGEIIYGYTF | TGTGCCAGCAGCTTAGCCGTAGGAGAAATAATCTATGGCTACACCTTC
TRBJ2-7 | TRBV6-5 | - | 13 | TRBD2 | CASRTSGMYEQYF | TGTGCCAGCAGGACTAGCGGGATGTACGAGCAGTACTTC
TRBJ2-1 | TRBV29-1 | - | 14 | TRBD2 | CSVDLLADYNEQFF | TGCAGCGTTGATCTACTAGCGGACTACAATGAGCAGTTCTTC
TRBJ1-5 | TRBV28 | - | 13 | TRBD1 | CASRTGGDQPQHF | TGTGCCAGCAGGACAGGGGGCGATCAGCCCCAGCATTTT
TRBJ2-5 | TRBV6-5 | - | 13 | - | CASSDTAGETQYF | TGTGCCAGCAGCGACACCGCGGGGGAGACCCAGTACTTC
TRBJ2-1 | TRBV5-1 | - | 16 | TRBD2 | CASSAPTSGRPNEQFF | TGCGCCAGCAGCGCCCCGACTAGCGGGAGGCCCAATGAGCAGTTCTTC
TRBJ2-7 | TRBV4-3 | - | 14 | - | CASSPGLDFYEQYF | TGCGCCAGCAGCCCTGGTTTGGACTTCTACGAGCAGTACTTC
TRBJ1-3 | TRBV5-1 | - | 15 | - | CASSSGQNPGNTIYF | TGCGCCAGCAGCTCGGGACAAAACCCTGGAAACACCATATATTTT
TRBJ1-2 | TRBV23-1 | - | 14 | TRBD1 | CASSQTTGGCGYTF | TGCGCCAGCAGTCAAACGACAGGGGGCTGTGGCTACACCTTC
TRBJ2-3 | TRBV10-2 | - | 13 | TRBD2 | CASSGLAPDTQYF | TGCGCCAGCAGCGGACTAGCGCCAGATACGCAGTATTTT
TRBJ2-7 | TRBV27 | - | 14 | TRBD2 | CASSPTSGDYEQYF | TGTGCCAGCAGTCCGACTAGCGGGGACTACGAGCAGTACTTC
TRBJ2-7 | TRBV21-1 | once | 13 | - | CANPGTGGYEQYF | TGTGCCAACCCCGGGACAGGGGGCTACGAGCAGTACTTC
TRBJ2-7 | TRBV15 | once | 16 | - | CATSRVGAWTSYEQYF | TGTGCCACCAGCAGAGTGGGGGCATGGACATCCTACGAGCAGTACTTC
TRBJ2-7 | TRBV7-6 | - | 15 | TRBD2 | CASTPLADYSYEQYF | TGTGCCAGCACCCCCCTAGCGGATTACTCCTACGAGCAGTACTTC
TRBJ2-1 | TRBV5-1 | - | 15 | - | CASSYLPGIYNEQFF | TGCGCCAGCAGCTACCTGCCGGGAATCTACAATGAGCAGTTCTTC
TRBJ1-2 | TRBV19 | - | 15 | - | CASSTLNRDRYGYTF | TGTGCCAGTAGTACCCTAAACAGGGATCGGTATGGCTACACCTTC
TRBJ2-7 | TRBV5-1 | - | 13 | TRBD2 | CASSLAGGREQYF | TGCGCCAGCAGTCTAGCGGGAGGTAGAGAGCAGTACTTC
TRBJ2-4 | TRBV5-5 | - | 19 | TRBD1 | CASSYRDRDGGAAKNIQYF | TGTGCCAGCAGCTACCGGGACAGGGACGGTGGGGCGGCCAAAAACATTCAGTACTTC
TRBJ2-5 | TRBV25-1 | - | 11 | - | CASSYEKTQYF | TGTGCCAGCAGTTACGAGAAGACCCAGTACTTC
TRBJ2-3 | TRBV4-2 | - | 16 | - | CASSQEEWEGTDTQYF | TGTGCCAGCAGCCAAGAGGAGTGGGAGGGCACAGATACGCAGTATTTT
TRBJ2-2 | TRBV28 | - | 15 | TRBD1 | CASRRTGANTGELFF | TGTGCCAGCAGGAGGACAGGGGCTAACACCGGGGAGCTGTTTTTT
TRBJ2-1 | TRBV19 | once | 15 | TRBD2 | CASSRSSGSYNEQFF | TGTGCCAGTAGTAGATCTAGCGGATCCTACAATGAGCAGTTCTTC
TRBJ2-5 | TRBV11-3 | - | 14 | TRBD1 | CASSPPGQEETQYF | TGTGCCAGCAGCCCCCCCGGACAGGAAGAGACCCAGTACTTC
TRBJ2-7 | TRBV29-1 | - | 11 | TRBD1 | CSAQGAGEQYF | TGCAGCGCCCAGGGGGCGGGCGAGCAGTACTTC
TRBJ2-3 | TRBV2 | - | 16 | TRBD2 | CASSHGLAGLTDTQYF | TGTGCCAGCAGCCACGGACTAGCGGGGCTTACAGATACGCAGTATTTT
TRBJ2-7 | TRBV28 | - | 14 | TRBD2 | CASSFGGSSYEQYF | TGTGCCAGCAGTTTCGGGGGGTCTTCCTACGAGCAGTACTTC
TRBJ2-7 | TRBV5-6 | - | 14 | - | CASSLQGSSYEQYF | TGTGCCAGCAGCTTGCAGGGTTCGTCCTACGAGCAGTACTTC
TRBJ1-2 | TRBV19 | - | 14 | - | CASTPPGNLPGYTF | TGTGCCAGTACCCCCCCAGGAAATCTCCCTGGCTACACCTTC
TRBJ2-7 | TRBV29-1 | - | 13 | TRBD1 | CSYTRQGSYEQYF | TGCAGCTATACCCGACAGGGCTCCTACGAGCAGTACTTC
TRBJ2-5 | TRBV28 | - | 13 | - | CASSSGPSETQYF | TGTGCCAGCAGTTCAGGTCCGAGCGAGACCCAGTACTTC
TRBJ2-5 | TRBV19 | once | 12 | TRBD1 | CASSHRGETQYF | TGTGCCAGTAGCCACAGGGGAGAGACCCAGTACTTC
TRBJ2-7 | TRBV4-2 | - | 16 | TRBD1 | CASSQVDGTGNYEQYF | TGTGCCAGCAGCCAAGTCGATGGGACAGGGAACTACGAGCAGTACTTC
TRBJ2-1 | TRBV9 | - | 13 | - | CASSVGHPNEQFF | TGTGCCAGCAGCGTGGGACACCCCAATGAGCAGTTCTTC
TRBJ1-5 | TRBV28 | once | 14 | - | CASSFRGGNQPQHF | TGTGCCAGCAGTTTTCGGGGAGGCAATCAGCCCCAGCATTTT
TRBJ2-7 | TRBV5-4 | - | 14 | TRBD1 | CASSRTGSPYEQYF | TGTGCCAGCAGCCGGACAGGATCCCCCTACGAGCAGTACTTC
TRBJ1-2 | TRBV4-1 | - | 15 | - | CASSQEGGANYGYTF | TGCGCCAGCAGCCAAGAAGGGGGGGCTAACTATGGCTACACCTTC
TRBJ1-2 | TRBV7-2 | - | 15 | - | CASSLGIQGPYGYTF | TGTGCCAGCAGCTTAGGTATACAGGGACCCTATGGCTACACCTTC
TRBJ1-2 | TRBV9 | - | 13 | - | CASSAGQVYGYTF | TGTGCCAGCAGCGCGGGACAAGTCTATGGCTACACCTTC
TRBJ1-3 | TRBV10-3 | - | 14 | - | CAISSGLSGNTIYF | TGTGCCATCAGTTCAGGACTCTCTGGAAACACCATATATTTT
TRBJ2-5 | TRBV27 | - | 15 | TRBD1 | CASSSPGQIQETQYF | TGTGCCAGCAGTTCACCGGGACAGATCCAAGAGACCCAGTACTTC
TRBJ2-1 | TRBV28 | once | 11 | TRBD2 | CASSLAVEQFF | TGTGCCAGCAGCCTAGCGGTCGAGCAGTTCTTC
TRBJ2-2 | TRBV28 | - | 15 | TRBD2 | CASTHLAGTTGELFF | TGTGCCAGCACTCATCTAGCGGGAACTACCGGGGAGCTGTTTTTT
TRBJ2-4 | TRBV7-9 | - | 15 | TRBD1 | CASSPDRLAKNIQYF | TGTGCCAGCAGCCCGGACAGGCTAGCCAAAAACATTCAGTACTTC